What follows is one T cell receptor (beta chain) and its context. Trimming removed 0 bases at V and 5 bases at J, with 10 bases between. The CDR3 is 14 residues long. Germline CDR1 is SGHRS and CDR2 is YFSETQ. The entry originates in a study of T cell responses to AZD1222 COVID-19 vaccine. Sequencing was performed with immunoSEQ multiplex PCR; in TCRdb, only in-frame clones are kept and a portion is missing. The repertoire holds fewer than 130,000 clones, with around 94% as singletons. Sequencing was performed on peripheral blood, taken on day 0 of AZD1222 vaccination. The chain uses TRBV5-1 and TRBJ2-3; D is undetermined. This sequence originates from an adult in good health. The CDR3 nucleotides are TGCGCCAGCAGCTTGGTTTCGGCCGTAGATACGCAGTATTTT. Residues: CASSLVSAVDTQYF. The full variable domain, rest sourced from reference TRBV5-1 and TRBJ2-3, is KAGVTQTPRYLIKTRGQQVTLSCSPISGHRSVSWYQQTPGQGLQFLFEYFSETQRNKGNFPGRFSGRQFSNSRSEMNVSTLELGDSALYLCASSLVSAVDTQYFGPGTRLTVL.